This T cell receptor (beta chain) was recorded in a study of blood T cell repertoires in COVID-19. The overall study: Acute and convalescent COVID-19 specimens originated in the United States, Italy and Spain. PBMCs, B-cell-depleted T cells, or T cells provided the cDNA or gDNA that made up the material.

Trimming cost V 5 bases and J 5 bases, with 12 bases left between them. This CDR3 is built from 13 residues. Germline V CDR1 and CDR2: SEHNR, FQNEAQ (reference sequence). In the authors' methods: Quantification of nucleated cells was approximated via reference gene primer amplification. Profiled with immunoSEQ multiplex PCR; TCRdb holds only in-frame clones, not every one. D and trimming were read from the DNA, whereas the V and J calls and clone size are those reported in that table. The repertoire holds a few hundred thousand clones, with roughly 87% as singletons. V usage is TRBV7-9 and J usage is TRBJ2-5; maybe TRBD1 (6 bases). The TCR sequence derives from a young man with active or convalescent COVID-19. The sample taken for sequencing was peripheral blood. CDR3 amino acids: CASSPTGFETQYF. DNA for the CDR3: TGTGCCAGCAGCCCTACAGGGTTTGAGACCCAGTACTTC. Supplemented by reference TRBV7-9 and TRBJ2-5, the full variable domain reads DTGVSQNPRHKITKRGQNVTFRCDPISEHNRLYWYRQTLGQGPEFLTYFQNEAQLEKSRLLSDRFSAERPKGSFSTLEIQRTEQGDSAMYLCASSPTGFETQYFGPGTRLLVL.